The 5 T cell receptor beta chains presented below share a single source sample, sequenced in a study of blood T cells in healthy people across ages. It was with a sample-barcoded 5' primer and a J-beta primer mix that a second PCR of roughly 7 to 12 cycles was run. TCRdb re-derived calls from the 5' RACE reads in MiXCR, one entry per CDR3 protein. The sample records about a million distinct CDR3 sequences, around two fifths being singletons. Material: blood. The receptors here all came from a man younger than 35 in good health.

This sequence joins TRBV6-5 and TRBJ2-1; 9 bases fit TRBD2. Germline V gene data show CDR1 as MNHEY and CDR2 as SVGAGI. V shed 2 bases and J 4 bases; nucleotides not matched to a gene: 6. The CDR3 spans 16 residues. CDR3 region: CASSYAHAGGYNEQFF. The DNA for the CDR3 is TGTGCCAGCAGTTACGCTCATGCGGGGGGGTACAATGAGCAGTTCTTC.

Regarding this clonotype: A junction boundary mismatches the germline segment, possibly from a read error. This chain links TRBV20-1 with TRBJ1-6, with 8 bases matching TRBD1. Germline CDR1 DFQATT, CDR2 SNEGSKA (reference sequence). The CDR3 is made up of 14 amino acids. CDR3 nucleotides: TGCAGTGGCCGATACAGGGGGATTAATCCACCCCTCCACTTT. Amino acid sequence: CSGRYRGINPPLHF.

This clonotype showed up just a few times. J is TRBJ2-3 and V is TRBV12-3 or TRBV12-4; either TRBD1 or TRBD2 may fit D (6 bases each). The CDR3 sequence is 16 residues long. Trimming stripped 5 bases from V and 2 bases from J, with 17 bases between. This CDR3 is CASSVLTGGPTDTQYF. Here the CDR3 DNA reads TGTGCCAGCAGTGTACTAACCGGGGGCCCCACAGATACGCAGTATTTT.

This clonotype occurred a few times. This sequence joins TRBV7-2 and TRBJ2-3; 10 bases align to TRBD2. Trimming took 2 bases from V and 2 from J; bases not matched to a gene: 7. CDR3 length: 17 amino acids. Germline loops: CDR1 SGHTA, CDR2 FQGNSA. The CDR3 coding sequence is TGTGCCAGCAGCTTATGGGCTAGCGGGGGCCACACAGATACGCAGTATTTT. Protein product: CASSLWASGGHTDTQYF.

This clonotype came up a few times. The genes are TRBV11-2 and TRBJ2-5; the match to TRBD2 covers 7 bases. This CDR3 contains 18 residues. V was pared by 1 base and J by 5 bases, with 16 bases of the junction left unmatched. Germline V gene data show CDR1 as SGHAT and CDR2 as FQNNGV. The CDR3 DNA follows: TGTGCCAGCAGCTTAGTAGCGGGCCGACCCTGGGGTCATGAGACCCAGTACTTC. Protein: CASSLVAGRPWGHETQYF. Full variable domain (outside the CDR3, taken from reference TRBV11-2 and TRBJ2-5): EAGVAQSPRYKIIEKRQSVAFWCNPISGHATLYWYQQILGQGPKLLIQFQNNGVVDDSQLPKDRFSAERLKGVDSTLKIQPAKLEDSAVYLCASSLVAGRPWGHETQYFGPGTRLLVL.